The 3 T cell receptor beta chains reported below all come from one sample, sequenced in a study of Graves' ophthalmopathy and Graves' hyperthyroidism. The study amplified TCR beta CDR3 regions using RNA transcripts. The authors performed first-round RT-PCR with HTBI primers and then a second-round multiplex PCR. In TCRdb, the multiplex PCR reads were re-called with MiXCR into one record per CDR3 protein. Of 580,000 or so distinct CDR3 sequences listed, less than 45% are singletons. The sample taken for sequencing was peripheral blood or thyroid tissue (not recorded which). The origin of the receptors is an adult man with Graves' hyperthyroidism.

This clonotype was counted ten times or more. The CDR3 loop is CASSFRGIAFF. In DNA, the CDR3 is TGTGCCAGCAGTTTTCGGGGAATAGCTTTCTTT. The chain uses TRBV12-3 or TRBV12-4 and TRBJ1-1, with D unclear. Trimming removed 3 bases from V and 10 bases from J, with 9 bases in between. CDR3 length: 11 amino acids.

This clonotype was recorded at least ten times. V usage is TRBV5-6 and J usage is TRBJ1-1; 8 bases fit TRBD1. The CDR3 totals 15 residues. After removal of 4 bases from V and 4 bases from J, the junction contained 9 bases not matched to a gene. CDR1 is SGHDT and CDR2 is YYEEEE in the germline V gene. The CDR3 here is CASSGVTGVTTEAFF. DNA for the CDR3: TGTGCCAGCAGCGGAGTGACAGGGGTTACCACTGAAGCTTTCTTT.

The CDR3 loop reads CASSPGQVGANEKLFF. The CDR3 bases are TGTGCCAGCAGCCCGGGACAGGTTGGAGCTAATGAAAAACTGTTTTTT. The V call is TRBV2, the J call TRBJ1-4, with 8 nucleotides matching TRBD1. Germline CDR1 and CDR2: SNHLY and FYNNEI. The CDR3 is 16 amino acids. The V gene end was trimmed by 6 bases and the J gene end by 3 bases; junction bases not matched to a gene: 9.